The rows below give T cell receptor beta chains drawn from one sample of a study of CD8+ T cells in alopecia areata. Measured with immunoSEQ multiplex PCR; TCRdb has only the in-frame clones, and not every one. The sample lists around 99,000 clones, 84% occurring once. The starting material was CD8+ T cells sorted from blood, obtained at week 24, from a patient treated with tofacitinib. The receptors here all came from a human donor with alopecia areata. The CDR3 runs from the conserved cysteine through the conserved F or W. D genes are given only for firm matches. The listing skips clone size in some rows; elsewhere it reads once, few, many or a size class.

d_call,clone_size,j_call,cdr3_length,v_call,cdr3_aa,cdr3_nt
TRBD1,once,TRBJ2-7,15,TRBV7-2,CASSAGTGNSYEQYF,TGTGCCAGCAGCGCCGGGACAGGGAACTCCTACGAGCAGTACTTC
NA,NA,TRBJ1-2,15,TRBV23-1,CASSQSGHTNYGYTF,TGCGCCAGCAGTCAATCGGGTCATACTAACTATGGCTACACCTTC
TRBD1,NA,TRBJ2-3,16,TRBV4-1,CASSQDSGTGDDTQYF,TGCGCCAGCAGCCAAGATTCGGGGACAGGGGACGATACGCAGTATTTT
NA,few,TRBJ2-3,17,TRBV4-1,CASSQDPGLRSTDTQYF,TGCGCCAGCAGCCAAGATCCGGGACTTCGAAGCACAGATACGCAGTATTTT
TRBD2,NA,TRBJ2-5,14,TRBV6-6,CASSPGTSSETQYF,TGTGCCAGCAGTCCTGGGACTAGCTCGGAGACCCAGTACTTC
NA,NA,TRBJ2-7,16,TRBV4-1,CASSQARSGVSYEQYF,TGCGCCAGCAGCCAGGCCCGGTCAGGGGTCTCCTACGAGCAGTACTTC
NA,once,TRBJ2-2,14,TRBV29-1,CSVGTSWNTGELFF,TGCAGCGTTGGTACGTCTTGGAACACCGGGGAGCTGTTTTTT
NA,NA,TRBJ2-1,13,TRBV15,CATSSLRDPEQFF,TGTGCCACCAGCAGCCTCCGGGACCCGGAGCAGTTCTTC
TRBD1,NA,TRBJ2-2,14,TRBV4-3,CASSQDRMTGKLFF,TGCGCCAGCAGCCAGGACAGGATGACCGGGAAGCTGTTTTTT
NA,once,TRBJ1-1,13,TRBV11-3,CASSFTENTEAFF,TGTGCCAGCAGCTTTACAGAGAACACTGAAGCTTTCTTT
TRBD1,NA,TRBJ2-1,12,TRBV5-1,CASSLTGNEQFF,TGCGCCAGCAGCCTGACAGGGAATGAGCAGTTCTTC
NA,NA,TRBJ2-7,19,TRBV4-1,CASSLQSGSPGTVSYEQYF,TGCGCCAGCAGCCTCCAGTCCGGGTCCCCTGGGACGGTTTCCTACGAGCAGTACTTC
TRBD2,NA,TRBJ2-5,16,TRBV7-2,CASSLWASGAQETQYF,TGTGCCAGCAGCTTATGGGCTAGCGGGGCCCAAGAGACCCAGTACTTC
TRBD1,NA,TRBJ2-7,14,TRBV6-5,CASSYSGGRARQYF,TGTGCCAGCAGTTACTCAGGGGGCAGGGCTCGGCAGTACTTC
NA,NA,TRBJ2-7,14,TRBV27,CASSPQGPAYEQYF,TGTGCCAGCAGTCCCCAGGGTCCGGCCTACGAGCAGTACTTC
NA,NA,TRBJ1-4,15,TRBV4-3,CASSQEWGSGEKLFF,TGCGCCAGCAGCCAAGAGTGGGGTAGTGGTGAAAAACTGTTTTTT
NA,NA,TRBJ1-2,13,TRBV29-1,CSVVGSPFGGYTF,TGCAGCGTTGTTGGGAGTCCCTTTGGGGGCTACACCTTC
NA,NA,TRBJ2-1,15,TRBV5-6,CASSSAGDLYNEQFF,TGTGCCAGCAGCTCCGCCGGGGACTTGTACAATGAGCAGTTCTTC
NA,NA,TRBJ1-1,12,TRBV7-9,CASIPPGVAAFF,TGTGCCAGCATCCCACCTGGTGTAGCAGCTTTCTTT
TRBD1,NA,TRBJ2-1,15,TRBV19,CASSTGQGQWYEQFF,TGTGCCAGTAGTACGGGACAGGGGCAGTGGTATGAGCAGTTCTTC
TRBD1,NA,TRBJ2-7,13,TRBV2,CASTRDSYYEQYF,TGTGCCAGCACCCGGGACAGTTACTACGAGCAGTACTTC
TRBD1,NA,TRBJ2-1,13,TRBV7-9,CASSQDRDNEQFF,TGTGCCAGCAGCCAAGACAGGGATAATGAGCAGTTCTTC
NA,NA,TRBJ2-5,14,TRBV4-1,CASSPLGRQETQYF,TGCGCCAGCAGCCCCCTGGGGAGACAAGAGACCCAGTACTTC
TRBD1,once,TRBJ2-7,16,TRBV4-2,CASSQGGQGYSYEQYF,TGTGCCAGCAGCCAAGGGGGACAGGGTTACTCCTACGAGCAGTACTTC
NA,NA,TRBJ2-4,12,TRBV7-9,CASSLLGGIQYF,TGTGCCAGCAGCTTACTGGGGGGCATTCAGTACTTC
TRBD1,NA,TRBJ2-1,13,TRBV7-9,CASSPTGYNEQFF,TGTGCCAGCAGCCCGACAGGGTACAATGAGCAGTTCTTC
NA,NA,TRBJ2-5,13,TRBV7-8,CASSLPPKETQYF,TGTGCCAGCAGCTTGCCCCCGAAAGAGACCCAGTACTTC
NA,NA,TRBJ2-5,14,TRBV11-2,CASSLDARWETQYF,TGTGCCAGCAGCTTAGACGCACGCTGGGAGACCCAGTACTTC
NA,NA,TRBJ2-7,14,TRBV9,CASSVGGSSYEQYF,TGTGCCAGCAGCGTGGGGGGATCGTCATACGAGCAGTACTTC
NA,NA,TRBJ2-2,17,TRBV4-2,CASSQDADPIYTGELFF,TGTGCCAGCAGCCAAGATGCCGACCCTATATACACCGGGGAGCTGTTTTTT
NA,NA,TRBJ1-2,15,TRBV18,CASSLYPGDFNGYTF,TGTGCCAGCTCACTCTATCCAGGTGATTTTAATGGCTACACCTTC
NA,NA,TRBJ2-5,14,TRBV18,CASSPLPAGETQYF,TGTGCCAGCTCACCACTACCGGCCGGGGAGACCCAGTACTTC
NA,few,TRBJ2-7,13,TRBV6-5,CASSPLGDLGQYF,TGTGCCAGCAGCCCCCTGGGGGACCTGGGGCAGTACTTC
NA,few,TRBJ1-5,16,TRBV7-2,CASSSGIAGPEEPQHF,TGTGCCAGCAGCTCGGGGATTGCCGGACCTGAGGAGCCCCAGCATTTT
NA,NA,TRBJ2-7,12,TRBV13,CATKSRGYEQYF,TGTGCCACCAAGAGCAGGGGCTACGAGCAGTACTTC